The 22 T cell receptor beta chains listed next were all sequenced from one sample in a study of cytomegalovirus exposure and HLA in healthy donors. 60 Vbeta and 13 Jbeta primers were used in PCR. TCRdb's table, derived via immunoSEQ multiplex PCR, lists solely in-frame clones and lacks some. The sample has under 200,000 clones, roughly four fifths seen once. Material for sequencing was PBMCs. The source of these receptors is a woman aged 18-29 years in good health and CMV-seronegative.

This clone has more than one count but fewer than ten. The genes are TRBV6-5 and TRBJ1-1; 11 positions agree with TRBD1. This CDR3 is 16 amino acids long. V lost 2 bases, J lost 5 bases, and 7 bases stayed unmatched. Germline CDR1 is MNHEY and CDR2 is SVGAGI. CDR3 amino acids: CASSYRWGTGGTEAFF. The CDR3 nucleotides are TGTGCCAGCAGTTACCGATGGGGGACAGGGGGAACTGAAGCTTTCTTT.

The genes are TRBV9 and TRBJ2-7; D not resolved. This CDR3 has 14 residues. Germline CDR1 is SGDLS and CDR2 is YYNGEE. V was clipped by 0 bases and J by 7 bases, with 14 bases between them. CDR3 coding DNA: TGTGCCAGCAGCGTAGTCCCTAGTTCCCTGGAGCAGTACTTC. Its translation: CASSVVPSSLEQYF.

The chain carries TRBV5-5 and TRBJ2-3; a weak D match, TRBD2 (5 bases). This CDR3 region has 18 residues. Germline V CDR1 and CDR2: SGHKS, YYEKEE (reference sequence). The ends were cut back, 2 bases at V and 0 bases at J, with 19 bases in the middle. CDR3 protein: CASSLRGQSPTSTDTQYF. CDR3 nucleotides: TGTGCCAGCAGCTTACGAGGGCAGTCCCCCACTAGCACAGATACGCAGTATTTT.

The chain recombines TRBV2 with TRBJ1-1, with 10 bases identical to TRBD1. This CDR3 contains 14 residues. J lost 5 bases, V lost 4 bases, and 4 bases had no gene match. The germline CDR1 and CDR2 sequences are SNHLY and FYNNEI. This chain's CDR3 is CASSGGQGWTEAFF. The CDR3 DNA reads TGTGCCAGCAGTGGGGGACAGGGGTGGACTGAAGCTTTCTTT. Complete variable domain (other parts from reference TRBV2 and TRBJ1-1): EPEVTQTPSHQVTQMGQEVILRCVPISNHLYFYWYRQILGQKVEFLVSFYNNEISEKSEIFDDQFSVERPDGSNFTLKIRSTKLEDSAMYFCASSGGQGWTEAFFGQGTRLTVV.

V and J are TRBV7-8 and TRBJ2-7; 11 bases are shared with TRBD2. The CDR3 extends over 16 amino acids. V was pared by 4 bases and J by 6 bases, with 11 bases of the junction left unmatched. Germline-derived CDR1 and CDR2 are SGHVS and FQNEAQ. CDR3 amino acids: CASSSAGTSGGGEQYF. The CDR3 DNA reads as TGTGCCAGCAGCTCCGCCGGGACTAGCGGAGGTGGCGAGCAGTACTTC.

The chain recombines TRBV15 with TRBJ1-2, with TRBD1 identical over 7 bases. Germline assignment: CDR1 LNHNV and CDR2 YYDKDF (reference sequence). The CDR3 spans 14 residues. V was pared by 7 bases and J by 3 bases, with 8 bases of the junction left unmatched. The CDR3 loop reads CATNPGQIYYGYTF. CDR3 bases: TGTGCCACCAATCCGGGACAGATATACTATGGCTACACCTTC.

V usage is TRBV10-3 and J usage is TRBJ1-6; maybe TRBD1 (6 bases). The CDR3 sequence is 15 residues long. V was clipped by 10 bases and J by 0 bases, with 13 bases between them. Germline V lookup: CDR1 ENHRY, CDR2 SYGVKD. The CDR3 here is CATLDRSSYNSPLHF. The CDR3 DNA follows: TGTGCCACCCTGGACAGAAGCTCCTATAATTCACCCCTCCACTTT.

The CDR3: CASTRADTQYF. For the CDR3, the DNA is TGTGCCAGCACGCGGGCCGATACGCAGTATTTT. The chain couples TRBV25-1 to TRBJ2-3, with D perhaps matching TRBD2 (5 bases). The CDR3 runs 11 residues. Trimming cost V 7 bases and J 6 bases, with 8 bases left between them. CDR1 and CDR2 from the germline V gene are MGHDK and SYGVNS.

CDR3 DNA: TGTGCCAGTAGTACCGGACTAGCAATCTCCTACGAGCAGTACTTC. Amino acids: CASSTGLAISYEQYF. The V gene is TRBV19, the J gene TRBJ2-7, with 8 bases that match TRBD2. The germline V gene has CDR1 LNHDA and CDR2 SQIVND (reference sequence). J gave up 0 bases and V 4 bases, and 5 bases lay outside the gene matches. This CDR3 comprises 15 residues. Full variable domain (missing parts from reference TRBV19 and TRBJ2-7): DGGITQSPKYLFRKEGQNVTLSCEQNLNHDAMYWYRQDPGQGLRLIYYSQIVNDFQKGDIAEGYSVSREKKESFPLTVTSAQKNPTAFYLCASSTGLAISYEQYFGPGTRLTVT.

The rearrangement joins TRBV6-5 to TRBJ1-4, with D perhaps TRBD1 (6 bases). Between the trimmed V and J ends, which lost 0 bases and 8 bases, there was a span of 16 bases. The length of the CDR3 is 16 residues. Per the germline V gene, CDR1 is MNHEY and CDR2 is SVGAGI. The CDR3 coding sequence is TGTGCCAGCAGTTACTCTACAGGGAACGGAGAGGAAAAACTGTTTTTT. Its protein is CASSYSTGNGEEKLFF.

The CDR3 spells CASSYSVAHRNQPQHF. The CDR3 nucleotides read TGTGCCAGCAGTTACTCCGTCGCACATCGCAATCAGCCCCAGCATTTT. The chain links TRBV6-5 to TRBJ1-5; D unresolved. V lost 0 bases to trimming and J lost 2 bases, with 11 bases between them. Germline V CDR1 and CDR2: MNHEY, SVGAGI. The CDR3 is 16 residues long.

The CDR3: CASSSDRGSYEQYF. The CDR3 bases are TGTGCCAGCAGCTCGGACAGGGGTTCCTACGAGCAGTACTTC. The chain recombines TRBV11-2 with TRBJ2-7; 9 bases agree with TRBD1. The CDR3 loop spans 14 amino acids. Per the germline V gene, CDR1 is SGHAT and CDR2 is FQNNGV. V lost 4 bases to trimming and J lost 1 base; unmatched junction nucleotides: 2.

Written as DNA, the CDR3 is TGTGCCAGCAGCTTATCGGGACTAGACGCGAGTGAGCAGTTCTTC. This sequence encodes CASSLSGLDASEQFF. The chain employs TRBV7-9 and TRBJ2-1; 8 bases agree with TRBD2. The CDR3 is 15 residues long. J gave up 9 bases and V 2 bases, and 9 bases lay outside the gene matches. Germline CDR1 reads SEHNR; CDR2 reads FQNEAQ (reference sequence). The full variable domain, rest sourced from reference TRBV7-9 and TRBJ2-1, is DTGVSQNPRHKITKRGQNVTFRCDPISEHNRLYWYRQTLGQGPEFLTYFQNEAQLEKSRLLSDRFSAERPKGSFSTLEIQRTEQGDSAMYLCASSLSGLDASEQFFGPGTRLTVL.

The CDR3 loop is CASSQLGISNQPQHF. The CDR3 DNA is TGTGCCAGCAGCCAACTCGGTATAAGCAATCAGCCCCAGCATTTT. V gene TRBV2 combines with J gene TRBJ1-5; no reliable D call. V lost 6 bases to trimming and J lost 1 base, with 13 bases between them. Per the germline V gene, CDR1 is SNHLY and CDR2 is FYNNEI. The CDR3 extends over 15 amino acids.

The rearrangement uses TRBV5-1 and TRBJ2-7; 9 nucleotides match TRBD1. The CDR3 is 13 residues long. The germline V gene encodes CDR1 SGHRS and CDR2 YFSETQ. After removal of 6 bases from V and 3 bases from J, the junction contained 4 bases not matched to a gene. CDR3 in amino acids: CASTPGQGYEQYF. CDR3 sequence (DNA): TGCGCCAGCACCCCGGGACAGGGCTACGAGCAGTACTTC.

The chain uses TRBV30 and TRBJ1-2; TRBD1 matches 7 bases. The CDR3 length is 14 residues. The ends lost 3 bases at V and 4 bases at J; junction bases unmatched: 8. Germline V gives CDR1 GTSNPN, CDR2 SVGIG (reference sequence). The CDR3 DNA follows: TGTGCCTGGAGAAAAACAGGGGCGGCCTATGGCTACACCTTC. Amino acids: CAWRKTGAAYGYTF.

V gene TRBV6-5 combines with J gene TRBJ2-1; 15 nucleotides match TRBD2. With 6 bases clipped from V and 6 bases from J, the junction kept 3 bases outside the gene matches. The CDR3 has 15 amino acids. CDR1 MNHEY and CDR2 SVGAGI come from the germline V gene. CDR3 in DNA: TGTGCCAGCAGCCCGGGACTAGCGGGAGGCAATGAGCAGTTCTTC. This sequence encodes CASSPGLAGGNEQFF.

This rearrangement joins TRBV5-1 to TRBJ2-3; 10 bases are shared with TRBD2. The CDR3 is 16 residues long. The V segment lost 4 bases and the J segment 0 bases; nucleotides outside the gene matches: 5. Germline V CDR1 and CDR2: SGHRS, YFSETQ. The CDR3 is CASSIGLAASTDTQYF. The CDR3 nucleotides are TGCGCCAGCAGCATAGGACTAGCGGCAAGCACAGATACGCAGTATTTT.

This clone was picked up one time. V is TRBV7-2 and J is TRBJ2-5, with TRBD1 matching over 9 bases. This CDR3 contains 15 residues. Germline CDR1 and CDR2: SGHTA and FQGNSA. V trimming: 5 bases; J trimming: 4 bases; junction bases outside the gene matches: 8. The CDR3 loop is CASSDRTGELETQYF. Written as DNA, the CDR3 is TGTGCCAGCAGCGACCGGACAGGGGAGCTAGAGACCCAGTACTTC.

V usage is TRBV27 and J usage is TRBJ1-5, with D hard to call. The V gene lost 5 bases and the J gene lost 4 bases, with 9 bases spanning the gap. Germline CDR1 reads MNHEY; CDR2 reads SMNVEV (reference sequence). The CDR3 sequence is 13 residues long. The DNA of the CDR3 is TGTGCCAGCAGTGCAGGCCGGAATCAGCCCCAGCATTTT. This gives the protein CASSAGRNQPQHF.

The chain uses TRBV28 and TRBJ2-2; D call uncertain. Trimming took 3 bases from V and 2 from J, leaving 7 bases between them. The CDR3 contains 14 residues. In germline, CDR1 is MDHEN, CDR2 SYDVKM. This chain's CDR3 is CASSFSHNTGELFF. CDR3 DNA sequence: TGTGCCAGCAGTTTTAGCCACAACACCGGGGAGCTGTTTTTT.

The V and J genes are TRBV27 and TRBJ2-7; 7 bases line up with TRBD2. V trimming: 3 bases; J trimming: 4 bases; junction bases outside the gene matches: 9. Germline CDR1 reads MNHEY; CDR2 reads SMNVEV (reference sequence). The CDR3 has 15 amino acids. Here the CDR3 DNA reads TGTGCCAGCAGTTTTCGCAGTGGGAGGGCTTACGAGCAGTACTTC. It yields the protein CASSFRSGRAYEQYF.